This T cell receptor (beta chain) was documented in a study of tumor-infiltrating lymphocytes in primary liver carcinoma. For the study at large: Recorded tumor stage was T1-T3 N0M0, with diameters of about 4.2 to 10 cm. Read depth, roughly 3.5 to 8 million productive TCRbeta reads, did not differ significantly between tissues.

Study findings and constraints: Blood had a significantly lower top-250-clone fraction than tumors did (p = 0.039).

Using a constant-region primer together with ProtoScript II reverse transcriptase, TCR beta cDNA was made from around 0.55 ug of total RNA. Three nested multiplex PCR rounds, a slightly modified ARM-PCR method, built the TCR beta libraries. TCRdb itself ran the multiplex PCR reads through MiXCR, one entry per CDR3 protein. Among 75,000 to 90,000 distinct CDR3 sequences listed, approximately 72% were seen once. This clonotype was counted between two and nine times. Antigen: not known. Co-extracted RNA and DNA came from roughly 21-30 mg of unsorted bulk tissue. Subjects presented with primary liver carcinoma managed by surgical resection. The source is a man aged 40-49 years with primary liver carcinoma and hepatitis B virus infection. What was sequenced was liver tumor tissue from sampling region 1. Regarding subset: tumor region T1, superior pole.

CDR3 DNA: TGTGCCAGCTCACCAAACCGAGGACAGGGGGGCTCCTACGAGCAGTACTTC. Protein product: CASSPNRGQGGSYEQYF. The V gene is TRBV18, the J gene TRBJ2-7; 10 bases are a match to TRBD1. Germline CDR1 KGHSH, CDR2 LQKENI. CDR3 length: 17 amino acids. V lost 2 bases to trimming and J lost 0 bases; unmatched junction nucleotides: 7.